This T cell receptor (beta chain) is from a study of glioma-infiltrating T cells after dendritic cell vaccination. Study summary: Glioblastoma patients came from Phase I and II dendritic cell vaccination trials. Patients received autologous tumor lysate-pulsed dendritic cell vaccination between about 2003 and 2013.

The assay was immunoSEQ multiplex PCR, and TCRdb's table has in-frame clones only and misses some. The sample carries approximately 48,000 clones, about 85% recorded once. This clonotype was obtained from a human donor with glioblastoma. The source was blood, collected before dendritic cell vaccination.

CDR3 sequence reads: CAGSGRGEYEQYF. The CDR3 DNA follows: TGTGCCGGCTCCGGCAGGGGAGAGTATGAGCAGTACTTC. J is TRBJ2-7 and V is TRBV5-4; perhaps TRBD1 as D (6 bases). Per germline, CDR1 SGHNT and CDR2 YYREEE (reference sequence). CDR3 length: 13 residues. Trimming stripped 10 bases from V and 7 bases from J, with 21 bases between.